The 9 T cell receptor beta chains below come from one sample, sequenced in a study of OX40 agonist ivuxolimab in advanced cancers. TCRdb's copy holds only in-frame clones and misses some; the assay was immunoSEQ multiplex PCR. The sample includes tens of thousands of clones, approximately 92% of them seen just once. The starting material was CD4+ or CD8+ T cells sorted from blood, obtained in a trial of the OX40 agonist ivuxolimab. The receptor set was obtained from an adult with an advanced solid tumor such as melanoma, head and neck, liver or kidney cancer.

This chain uses TRBV18 with TRBJ1-5, with D possibly being TRBD1 (6 bases). CDR3 size: 15 residues. The V gene lost 4 bases and the J gene lost 4 bases, with 14 bases spanning the gap. Germline V gene sequence: CDR1 KGHSH, CDR2 LQKENI. In DNA form, the CDR3 reads TGTGCCAGCTCACAAACAGGGATGCCTAATCAGCCCCAGCATTTT. This sequence encodes CASSQTGMPNQPQHF. The full variable domain, in which reference TRBV18 and TRBJ1-5 provide the parts outside the CDR3, is NAGVMQNPRHLVRRRGQEARLRCSPMKGHSHVYWYRQLPEEGLKFMVYLQKENIIDESGMPKERFSAEFPKEGPSILRIQQVVRGDSAAYFCASSQTGMPNQPQHFGDGTRLSIL.

The V gene is TRBV18, the J gene TRBJ1-2; D is possibly TRBD1 (5 bases). Germline loops: CDR1 KGHSH, CDR2 LQKENI. This CDR3 spans 14 amino acids. Between the trimmed V and J ends, which lost 0 bases and 6 bases, there was a span of 11 bases. The CDR3, as DNA: TGTGCCAGCTCACCACCCCGGGACCGAAATGGCTACACCTTC. Its translation: CASSPPRDRNGYTF.

V and J are TRBV5-5 and TRBJ2-2, with D possibly called TRBD1 or TRBD2 (6 bases each). The germline gives CDR1 SGHKS, CDR2 YYEKEE (reference sequence). Trimming removed 4 bases at V and 3 bases at J, with 13 bases between. The CDR3 totals 15 residues. The CDR3 is CASSLTGAHTGELFF. In nucleotides, the CDR3 is TGTGCCAGCAGCCTAACGGGGGCACACACCGGGGAGCTGTTTTTT.

The chain joins TRBV19 to TRBJ1-1, with a tentative D call TRBD1 (6 bases). The V gene's germline CDR1 is LNHDA and CDR2 SQIVND (reference sequence). The CDR3 extends over 16 amino acids. Trimming took off 4 bases at V and 0 bases at J, with 15 bases between the two ends. The CDR3 sequence is CASSRRRGQMNTEAFF. The CDR3 DNA follows: TGTGCCAGTAGTAGACGACGCGGACAGATGAACACTGAAGCTTTCTTT.

The rearrangement joins TRBV5-1 to TRBJ2-7, with 8 bases matching TRBD2. Trimming at V came to 4 bases and at J to 3 bases, leaving 9 bases not matched to a gene. The germline gives CDR1 SGHRS, CDR2 YFSETQ. This CDR3 is 15 amino acids long. CDR3 bases: TGCGCCAGCAGCCTGGGCGGGACTAGAAGCTACGAGCAGTACTTC. Amino acid sequence: CASSLGGTRSYEQYF. Variable domain in full (rest from reference TRBV5-1 and TRBJ2-7): KAGVTQTPRYLIKTRGQQVTLSCSPISGHRSVSWYQQTPGQGLQFLFEYFSETQRNKGNFPGRFSGRQFSNSRSEMNVSTLELGDSALYLCASSLGGTRSYEQYFGPGTRLTVT.

In its sample, this clone was seen once. The chain carries TRBV5-4 and TRBJ2-6; 14 positions match TRBD2. V gave up 4 bases and J gave up 3 bases; unmatched junction bases: 6. The length of the CDR3 is 18 residues. Germline lookup yields CDR1 SGHNT and CDR2 YYREEE (reference sequence). The CDR3 protein is CASSPGLAGVNGANVLTF. Written as DNA, the CDR3 is TGTGCCAGCAGCCCGGGACTAGCGGGGGTAAATGGGGCCAACGTCCTGACTTTC.

The chain carries TRBV29-1 and TRBJ2-6; no firm D call. Germline CDR1 is SQVTM and CDR2 is ANQGSEA. V gave up 4 bases and J gave up 2 bases, with 15 bases separating them. CDR3 length: 16 residues. The CDR3 nucleotides read TGCAGCGTTGGGGTACATGGGGTCACTGGGGCCAACGTCCTGACTTTC. Translation gives CSVGVHGVTGANVLTF.

This sequence joins TRBV5-1 and TRBJ2-7; maybe TRBD1 (6 bases). Germline CDR1 SGHRS, CDR2 YFSETQ. V lost 4 bases and J 5 bases, leaving 10 bases between the germline ends. The CDR3 loop spans 12 amino acids. CDR3 loop: CASSPDRDEQYF. For the CDR3, the DNA is TGCGCCAGCAGCCCGGACAGAGACGAGCAGTACTTC. Combining the CDR3 with reference TRBV5-1 and TRBJ2-7 gives the whole variable domain KAGVTQTPRYLIKTRGQQVTLSCSPISGHRSVSWYQQTPGQGLQFLFEYFSETQRNKGNFPGRFSGRQFSNSRSEMNVSTLELGDSALYLCASSPDRDEQYFGPGTRLTVT.

This chain uses TRBV5-1 with TRBJ1-3; D uncertain. Germline CDR1 is SGHRS and CDR2 is YFSETQ. The CDR3 totals 16 residues. Trimming cost V 0 bases and J 3 bases, with 13 bases left between them. The CDR3 DNA reads as TGCGCCAGCAGCTTGGAACTGAACGGAGGTGGAAACACCATATATTTT. This encodes CASSLELNGGGNTIYF.